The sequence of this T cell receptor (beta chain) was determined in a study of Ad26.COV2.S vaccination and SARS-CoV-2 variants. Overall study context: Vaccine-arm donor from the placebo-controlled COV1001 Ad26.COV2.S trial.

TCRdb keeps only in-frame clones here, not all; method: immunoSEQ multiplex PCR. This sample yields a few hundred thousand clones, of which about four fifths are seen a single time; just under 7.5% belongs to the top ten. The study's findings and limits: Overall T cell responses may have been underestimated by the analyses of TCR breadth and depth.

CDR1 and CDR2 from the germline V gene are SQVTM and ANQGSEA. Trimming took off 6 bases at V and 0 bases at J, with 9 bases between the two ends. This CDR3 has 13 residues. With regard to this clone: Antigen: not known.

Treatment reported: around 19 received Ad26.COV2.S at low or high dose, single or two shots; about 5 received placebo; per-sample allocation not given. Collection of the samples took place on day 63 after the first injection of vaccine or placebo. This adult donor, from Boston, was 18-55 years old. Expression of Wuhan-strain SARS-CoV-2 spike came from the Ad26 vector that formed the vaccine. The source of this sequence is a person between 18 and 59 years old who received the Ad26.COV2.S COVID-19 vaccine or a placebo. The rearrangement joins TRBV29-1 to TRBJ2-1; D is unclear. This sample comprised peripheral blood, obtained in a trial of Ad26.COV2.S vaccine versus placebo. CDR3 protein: CSVLISSYNEQFF. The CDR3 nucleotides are TGCAGCGTCCTCATCAGCTCCTACAATGAGCAGTTCTTC.